The 2 T cell receptor beta chains in this list originate from one sample, sequenced in a study of control samples from healthy donors and cancer patients. TCRdb keeps only in-frame clones here, not all; method: immunoSEQ multiplex PCR. This repertoire shows 35,000 to 55,000 clones, around 87% found once; its top ten account for approximately 10%. Material: PBMCs. These TCRs come from a woman in her fifties or sixties with lung cancer.

The chain carries TRBV24-1 and TRBJ1-1, with D unresolved. This CDR3 has 12 amino acids. Germline V CDR1 and CDR2: KGHDR, SFDVKD. V dropped 5 bases and J dropped 0 bases, with 3 bases sitting between them. Written as DNA, the CDR3 is TGTGCCACCAGTGGCCTGAACACTGAAGCTTTCTTT. Protein product: CATSGLNTEAFF.

The gene calls are TRBV25-1 and TRBJ1-1; possible D gene TRBD1, 5 bases. V was cut by 4 bases and J by 5 bases, with 11 bases left in between. CDR1 and CDR2 (germline): MGHDK, SYGVNS. CDR3 length equals 13 residues. CDR3 DNA sequence: TGTGCCAGCAGTGTACAGGAGTATACTGAAGCTTTCTTT. This encodes CASSVQEYTEAFF.